The T cell receptor beta chain described here comes from a study of T-cell memory formation after mild COVID-19. TCRdb independently ran MiXCR on the 5' RACE reads; one entry per CDR3 protein. The sample consists of just over 350,000 distinct CDR3 sequences, 13% to 15% of them appearing once. Study-wide results and limits: Most CD4+ clones that shrank were in CM and EM, while CD8+ ones turned up in EMRA.

On this clonotype itself: Its antigen remains unknown.

Trimming at V came to 4 bases and at J to 9 bases, leaving 6 bases not matched to a gene. The CDR3 spans 14 residues. Germline V gene data show CDR1 as MNHEY and CDR2 as SVGAGI. This TCR derives from a man between 18 and 29 years old who had mild COVID-19 (a few samples of this study predate the infection). Cell type and time point are not known. This chain uses TRBV6-5 with TRBJ1-6, with 7 bases matching TRBD1. Sequenced material: PBMCs or a T cell subset sorted from them (not recorded which). The CDR3 nucleotides read TGTGCCAGCAGTTCTAGACAGGGACGTTCACCCCTCCACTTT. Translating it yields CASSSRQGRSPLHF.